This T cell receptor (beta chain) was retrieved from a study of shared clonotypes between healthy human individuals. Clones were sequenced by immunoSEQ multiplex PCR, and TCRdb holds only the in-frame ones, with some missing. The sample lists 550,000 to 750,000 clones; 92% were seen once. V lost 0 bases, J lost 0 bases, and 18 bases lay in between. Per the germline V gene, CDR1 is SGHDN and CDR2 is FVKESK. There are 19 residues in the CDR3. CD8 cells classed as naive were CD45RO-negative and positively selected for CCR7, excluding terminally differentiated effector memory CD45RA+ cells. The sequence came from a man aged 25 to 40 in good health. The sequenced material came from naive CD8+ T cells sorted from blood. This chain connects TRBV14 to TRBJ2-1, with D uncertain. CDR3: CASSQEPGPGGLSYNEQFF. CDR3 nucleotides: TGTGCCAGCAGCCAAGAACCCGGCCCCGGCGGTCTCTCCTACAATGAGCAGTTCTTC.